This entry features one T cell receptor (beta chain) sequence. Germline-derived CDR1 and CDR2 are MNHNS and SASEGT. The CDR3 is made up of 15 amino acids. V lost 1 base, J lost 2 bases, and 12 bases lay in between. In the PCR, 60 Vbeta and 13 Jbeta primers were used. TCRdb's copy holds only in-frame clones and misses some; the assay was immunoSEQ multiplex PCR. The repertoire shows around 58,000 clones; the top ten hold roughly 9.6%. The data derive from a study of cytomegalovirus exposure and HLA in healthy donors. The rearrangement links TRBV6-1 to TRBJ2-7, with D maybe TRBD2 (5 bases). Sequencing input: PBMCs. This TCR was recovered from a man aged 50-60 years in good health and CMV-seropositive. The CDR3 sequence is CASSEVEQRAYEQYF. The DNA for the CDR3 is TGTGCCAGCAGTGAAGTGGAGCAGAGGGCCTACGAGCAGTACTTC.